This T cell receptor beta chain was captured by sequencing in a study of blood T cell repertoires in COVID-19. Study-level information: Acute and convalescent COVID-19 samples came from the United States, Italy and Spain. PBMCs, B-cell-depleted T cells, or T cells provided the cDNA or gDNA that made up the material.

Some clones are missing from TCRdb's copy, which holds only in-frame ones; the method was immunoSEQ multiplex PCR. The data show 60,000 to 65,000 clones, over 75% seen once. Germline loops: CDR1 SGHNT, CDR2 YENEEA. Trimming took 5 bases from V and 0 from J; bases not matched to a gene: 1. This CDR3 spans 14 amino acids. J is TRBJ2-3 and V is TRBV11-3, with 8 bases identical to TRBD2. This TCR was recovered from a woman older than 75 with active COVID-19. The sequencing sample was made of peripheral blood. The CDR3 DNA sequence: TGTGCCAGCAGCCAGCGGGGGAGCACAGATACGCAGTATTTT. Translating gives CASSQRGSTDTQYF.